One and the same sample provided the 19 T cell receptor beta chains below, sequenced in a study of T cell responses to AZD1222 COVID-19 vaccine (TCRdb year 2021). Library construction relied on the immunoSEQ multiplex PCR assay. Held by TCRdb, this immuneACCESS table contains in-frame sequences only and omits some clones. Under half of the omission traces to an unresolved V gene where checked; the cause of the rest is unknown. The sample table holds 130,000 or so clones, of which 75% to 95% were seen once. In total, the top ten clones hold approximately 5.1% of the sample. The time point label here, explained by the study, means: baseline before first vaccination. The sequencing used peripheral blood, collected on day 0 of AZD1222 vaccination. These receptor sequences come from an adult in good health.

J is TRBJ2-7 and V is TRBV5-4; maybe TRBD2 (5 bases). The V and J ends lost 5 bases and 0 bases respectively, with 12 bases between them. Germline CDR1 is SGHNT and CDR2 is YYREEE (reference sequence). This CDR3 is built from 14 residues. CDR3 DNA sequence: TGTGCCAGCAGTCCTGAAGGGAGCTCCTACGAGCAGTACTTC. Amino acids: CASSPEGSSYEQYF.

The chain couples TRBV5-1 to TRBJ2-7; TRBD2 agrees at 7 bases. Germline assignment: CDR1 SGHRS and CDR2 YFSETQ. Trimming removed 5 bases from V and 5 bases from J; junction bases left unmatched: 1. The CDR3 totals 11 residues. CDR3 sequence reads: CASRGGNEQYF. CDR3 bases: TGCGCCAGCAGGGGGGGGAACGAGCAGTACTTC.

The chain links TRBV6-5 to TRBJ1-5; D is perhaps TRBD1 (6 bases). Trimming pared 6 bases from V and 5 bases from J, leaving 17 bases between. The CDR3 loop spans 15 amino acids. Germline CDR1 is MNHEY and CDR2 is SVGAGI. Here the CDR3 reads CASSYTGIKDQPQHF. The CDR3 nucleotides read TGTGCCAGCAGCTACACAGGGATAAAGGATCAGCCCCAGCATTTT.

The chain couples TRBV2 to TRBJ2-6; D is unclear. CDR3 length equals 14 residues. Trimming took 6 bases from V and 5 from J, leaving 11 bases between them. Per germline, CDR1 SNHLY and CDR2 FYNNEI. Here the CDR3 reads CASRRSDRANVLTF. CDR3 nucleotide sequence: TGTGCCAGCAGGAGGAGCGATAGGGCCAACGTCCTGACTTTC.

CDR3 DNA sequence: TGTGCCTGGATGGCAGTTGATGGCTACACCTTC. Encoded protein: CAWMAVDGYTF. This chain links TRBV30 with TRBJ1-2; D remains unclear. Trimming stripped 4 bases from V and 6 bases from J, with 9 bases between. The CDR3 is made up of 11 amino acids. The V gene's germline CDR1 is GTSNPN and CDR2 SVGIG (reference sequence).

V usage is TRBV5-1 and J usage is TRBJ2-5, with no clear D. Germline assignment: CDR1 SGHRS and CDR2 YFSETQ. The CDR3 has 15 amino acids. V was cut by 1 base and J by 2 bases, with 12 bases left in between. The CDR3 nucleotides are TGCGCCAGCAGCTTGTGGTTAACCCCTCAAGAGACCCAGTACTTC. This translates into CASSLWLTPQETQYF.

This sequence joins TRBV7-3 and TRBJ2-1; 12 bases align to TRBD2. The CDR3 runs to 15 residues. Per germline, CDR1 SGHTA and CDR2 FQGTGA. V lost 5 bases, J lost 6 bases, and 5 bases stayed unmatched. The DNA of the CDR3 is TGTGCCAGCAGCCCGACTAGCGGGAGTAGCAATGAGCAGTTCTTC. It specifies CASSPTSGSSNEQFF.

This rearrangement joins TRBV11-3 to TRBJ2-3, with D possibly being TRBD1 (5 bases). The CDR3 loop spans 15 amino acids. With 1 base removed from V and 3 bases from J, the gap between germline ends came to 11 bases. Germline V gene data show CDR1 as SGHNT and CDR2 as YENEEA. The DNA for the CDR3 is TGTGCCAGCAGCTTAGCTGGGCAGGGAACAGATACGCAGTATTTT. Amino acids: CASSLAGQGTDTQYF.

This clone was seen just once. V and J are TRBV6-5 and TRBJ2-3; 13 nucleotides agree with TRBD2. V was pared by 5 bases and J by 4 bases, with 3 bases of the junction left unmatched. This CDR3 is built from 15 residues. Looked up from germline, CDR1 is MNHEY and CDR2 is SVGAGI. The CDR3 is CASSRTSGRSDTQYF. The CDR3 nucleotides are TGTGCCAGCAGTAGGACTAGCGGGAGATCAGATACGCAGTATTTT.

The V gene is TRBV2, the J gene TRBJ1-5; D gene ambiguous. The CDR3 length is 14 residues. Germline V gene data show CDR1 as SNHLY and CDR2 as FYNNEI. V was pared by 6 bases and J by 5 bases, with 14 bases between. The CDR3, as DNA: TGTGCCAGCAGCCAACAGCCCTCTGATCAGCCCCAGCATTTT. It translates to CASSQQPSDQPQHF.

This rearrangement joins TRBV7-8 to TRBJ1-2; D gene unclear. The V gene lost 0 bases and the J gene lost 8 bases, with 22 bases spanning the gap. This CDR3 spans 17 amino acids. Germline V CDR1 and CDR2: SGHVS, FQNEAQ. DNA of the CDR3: TGTGCCAGCAGCTTAGCGGGGTCTACTTCCCTCGGGAAGGGCTACACCTTC. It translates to CASSLAGSTSLGKGYTF. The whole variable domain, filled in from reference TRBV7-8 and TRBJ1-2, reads GAGVSQSPRYKVAKRGQDVALRCDPISGHVSLFWYQQALGQGPEFLTYFQNEAQLDKSGLPSDRFFAERPEGSVSTLKIQRTQQEDSAVYLCASSLAGSTSLGKGYTFGSGTRLTVV.

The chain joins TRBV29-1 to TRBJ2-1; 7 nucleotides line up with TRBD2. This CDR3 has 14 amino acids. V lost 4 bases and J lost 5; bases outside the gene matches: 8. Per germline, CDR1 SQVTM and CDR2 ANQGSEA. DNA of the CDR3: TGCAGCGTTGGTAGGGCCGGGACTAACAATGAGCAGTTCTTC. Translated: CSVGRAGTNNEQFF.

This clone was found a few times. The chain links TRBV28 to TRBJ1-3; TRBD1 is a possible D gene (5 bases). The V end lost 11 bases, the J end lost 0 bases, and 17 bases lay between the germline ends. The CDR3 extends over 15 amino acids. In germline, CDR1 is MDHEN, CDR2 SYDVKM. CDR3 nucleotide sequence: TGTGCCTCCTCAGGGTTACGGGGCTCTGGAAACACCATATATTTT. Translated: CASSGLRGSGNTIYF.

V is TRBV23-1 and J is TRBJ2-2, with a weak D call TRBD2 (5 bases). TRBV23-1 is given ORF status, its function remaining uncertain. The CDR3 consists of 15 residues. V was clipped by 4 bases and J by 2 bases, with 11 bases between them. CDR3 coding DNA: TGCGCCAGCAGTCCCGTAGGGAGAAACACCGGGGAGCTGTTTTTT. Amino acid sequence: CASSPVGRNTGELFF.

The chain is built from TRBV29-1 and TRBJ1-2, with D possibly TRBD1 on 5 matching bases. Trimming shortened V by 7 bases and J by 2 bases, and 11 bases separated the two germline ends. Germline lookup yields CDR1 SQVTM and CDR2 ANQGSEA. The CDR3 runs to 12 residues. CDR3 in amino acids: CSAPGGNYGYTF. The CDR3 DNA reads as TGCAGCGCCCCTGGGGGAAACTATGGCTACACCTTC.

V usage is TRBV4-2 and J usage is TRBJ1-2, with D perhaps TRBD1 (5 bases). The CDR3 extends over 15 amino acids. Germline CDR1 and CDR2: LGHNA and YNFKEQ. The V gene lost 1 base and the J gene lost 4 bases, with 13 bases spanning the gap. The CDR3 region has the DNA TGTGCCAGCAGCCAAGTCCCAGGGACTTCCTATGGCTACACCTTC. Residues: CASSQVPGTSYGYTF.

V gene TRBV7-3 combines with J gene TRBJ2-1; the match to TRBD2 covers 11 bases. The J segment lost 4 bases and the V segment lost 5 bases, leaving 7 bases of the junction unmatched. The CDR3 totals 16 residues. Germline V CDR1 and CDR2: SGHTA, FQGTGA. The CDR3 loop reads CASSALLAGGYNEQFF. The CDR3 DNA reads TGTGCCAGCAGCGCCCTGCTAGCGGGAGGATACAATGAGCAGTTCTTC.

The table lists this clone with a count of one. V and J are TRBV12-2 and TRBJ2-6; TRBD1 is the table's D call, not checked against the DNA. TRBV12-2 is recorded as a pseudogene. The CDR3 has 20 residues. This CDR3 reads CASRFSFRVDLGPGANVLTF. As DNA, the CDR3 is TGTGCAAGTCGCTTCAGCTTCAGAGTGGATCTGGGGCCTGGGGCCAACGTCCTGACTTTC.

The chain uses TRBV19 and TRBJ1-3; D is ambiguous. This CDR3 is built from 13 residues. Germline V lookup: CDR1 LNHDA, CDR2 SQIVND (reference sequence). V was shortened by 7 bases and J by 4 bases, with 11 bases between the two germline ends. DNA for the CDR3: TGTGCCAGTACGGAACGGGTCGGAAACACCATATATTTT. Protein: CASTERVGNTIYF.